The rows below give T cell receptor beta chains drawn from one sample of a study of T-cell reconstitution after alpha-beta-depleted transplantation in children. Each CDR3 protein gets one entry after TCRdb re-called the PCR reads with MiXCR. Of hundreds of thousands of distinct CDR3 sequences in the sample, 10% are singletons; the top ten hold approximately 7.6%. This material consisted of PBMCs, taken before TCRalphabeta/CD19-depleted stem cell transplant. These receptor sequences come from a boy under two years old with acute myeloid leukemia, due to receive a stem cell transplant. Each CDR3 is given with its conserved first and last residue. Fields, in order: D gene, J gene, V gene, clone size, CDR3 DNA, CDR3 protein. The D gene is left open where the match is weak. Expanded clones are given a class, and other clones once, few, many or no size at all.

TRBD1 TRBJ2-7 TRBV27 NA TGTGCCAGCACCGGGACAGGGGCCTACGAGCAGTACTTC CASTGTGAYEQYF
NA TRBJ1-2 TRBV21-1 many TGTGCCAGCAGCAAGGACAATAACTATGGCTACACCTTC CASSKDNNYGYTF
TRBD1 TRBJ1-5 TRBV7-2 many TGTGCCAGCAGCTACCGGACAGGGCTGTATAGCAATCAGCCCCAGCATTTT CASSYRTGLYSNQPQHF
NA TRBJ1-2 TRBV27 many TGTGCCAGCAGTTTATCCATGACGGGTCAGGGCTACACCTTC CASSLSMTGQGYTF
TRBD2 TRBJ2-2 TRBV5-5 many TGTGCCAGCAGCTTGACTAGCGTGACCGGGGAGCTGTTTTTT CASSLTSVTGELFF
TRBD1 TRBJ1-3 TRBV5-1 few TGCGCCAGCAGCCAGGACAGGGGAATTGGAAACACCATATATTTT CASSQDRGIGNTIYF
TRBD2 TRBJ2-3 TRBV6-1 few TGTGCCAGCAATCCCCTTTTAGGGAGGGTCACAGATACGCAGTATTTT CASNPLLGRVTDTQYF
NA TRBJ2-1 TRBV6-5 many TGTGCCAGCAGTAGACAGTCCAATGAGCAGTTCTTC CASSRQSNEQFF
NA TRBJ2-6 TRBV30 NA TGTGCCTGGAGTCCCCTCCTCACTGGGGCCAACGTCCTGACTTTC CAWSPLLTGANVLTF
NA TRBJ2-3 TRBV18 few TGTGCCAGCTCACCAGAAACTACCACAGATACGCAGTATTTT CASSPETTTDTQYF
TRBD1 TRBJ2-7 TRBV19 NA TGTGCCAGTAGTATTCGACAGGGGATAGTGCAGTACTTC CASSIRQGIVQYF
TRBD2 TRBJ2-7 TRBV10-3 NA TGTGCCATCAGAGCTAGCGGAAGCTCCTACGAGCAGTACTTC CAIRASGSSYEQYF
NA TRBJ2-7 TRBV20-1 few TGCAGTGCTAGAAAGACAGGGAGGGACGAGCAGTACTTC CSARKTGRDEQYF
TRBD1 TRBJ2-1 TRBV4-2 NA TGTGCCAGCAGCTTGACAGGGGCGTCCTACAATGAGCAGTTCTTC CASSLTGASYNEQFF
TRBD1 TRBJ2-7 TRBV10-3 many TGTGCCATCAGTCGACAGGGGGCCTCCTACGAGCAGTACTTC CAISRQGASYEQYF
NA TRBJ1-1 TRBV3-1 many TGTGCCAGCAGCTCCCGGACGAACACTGAAGCTTTCTTT CASSSRTNTEAFF
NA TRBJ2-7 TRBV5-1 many TGCGCCAGCAGCTTGGTGGATAACGAGCAGTACTTC CASSLVDNEQYF
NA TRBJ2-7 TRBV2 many TGTGCCAGCAGTGACAGGGTCTACGAGCAGTACTTC CASSDRVYEQYF
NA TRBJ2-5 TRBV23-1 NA TGCGCCAGCCACGGGGACGCCGTAATCCAGACCCAGTACTTC CASHGDAVIQTQYF
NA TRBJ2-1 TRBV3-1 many TGTGCCAGCAGCCATGAACCTACTGAGCAGTTCTTC CASSHEPTEQFF
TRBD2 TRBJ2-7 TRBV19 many TGTGCCAGTAGTAAGACTAGCGGGTACTACGAGCAGTACTTC CASSKTSGYYEQYF
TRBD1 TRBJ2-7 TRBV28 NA TGTGCCAGCAGTTCGCCGGGACAGGGACACTACGAGCAGTACTTC CASSSPGQGHYEQYF
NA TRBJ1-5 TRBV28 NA TGTGCCAGCAGTTTAACCCATTTGAAGGGGCCCCAGCATTTT CASSLTHLKGPQHF
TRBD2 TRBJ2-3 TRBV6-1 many TGTGCCAGCAGGACTAGCTTTACAGATACGCAGTATTTT CASRTSFTDTQYF
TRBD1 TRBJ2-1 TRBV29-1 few TGCAGCGTTGAAGGCGGACGGGACAGTTCCTACAATGAGCAGTTCTTC CSVEGGRDSSYNEQFF
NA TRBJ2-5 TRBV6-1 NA TGTGCCAGCAGTAGACCCCGACAGACCCAAGAGACCCAGTACTTC CASSRPRQTQETQYF
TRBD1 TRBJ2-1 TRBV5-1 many TGCGCCAGCAGCTTCACTGGACAGGGCCCCAATGAGCAGTTCTTC CASSFTGQGPNEQFF
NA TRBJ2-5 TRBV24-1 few TGTGCCACCAAAGCGTCGGGGACGGAGACCCAGTACTTC CATKASGTETQYF
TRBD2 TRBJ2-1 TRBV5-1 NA TGCGCCAGTACCGACCGACTAGCAGACAATGAGCAGTTCTTC CASTDRLADNEQFF